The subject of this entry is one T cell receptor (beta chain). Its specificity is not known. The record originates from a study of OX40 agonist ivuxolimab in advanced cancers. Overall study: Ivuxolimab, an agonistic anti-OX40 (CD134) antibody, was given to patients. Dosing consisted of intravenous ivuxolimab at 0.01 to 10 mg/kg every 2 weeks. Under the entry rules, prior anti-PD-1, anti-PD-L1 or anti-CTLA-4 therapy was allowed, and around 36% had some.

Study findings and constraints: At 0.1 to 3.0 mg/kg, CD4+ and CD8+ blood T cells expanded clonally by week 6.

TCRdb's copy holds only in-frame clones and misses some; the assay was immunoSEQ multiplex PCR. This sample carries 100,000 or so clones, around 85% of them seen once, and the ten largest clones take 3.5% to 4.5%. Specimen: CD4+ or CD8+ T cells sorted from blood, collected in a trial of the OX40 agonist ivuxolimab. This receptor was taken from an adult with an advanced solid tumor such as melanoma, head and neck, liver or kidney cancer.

The CDR3 loop reads CASSVLRGANVLTF. The DNA of the CDR3 is TGTGCCAGCAGCGTTCTTAGGGGGGCCAACGTCCTGACTTTC. This chain links TRBV25-1 with TRBJ2-6; D is undetermined. Between the trimmed V and J ends, which lost 6 bases and 4 bases, there was a span of 10 bases. CDR1 is MGHDK, CDR2 SYGVNS, per germline. This CDR3 comprises 14 residues.